A single sample gave rise to the 32 T cell receptor beta chains below, sequenced in a study of blood T cell repertoires in COVID-19. Method: immunoSEQ multiplex PCR; TCRdb's copy keeps in-frame clones and lacks some. The data show under 350,000 clones, around nine tenths seen once. Sequences were obtained from peripheral blood. These receptors were taken from a middle-aged man with acute or convalescent COVID-19.

This chain links TRBV5-8 with TRBJ2-3, with a tentative D call TRBD2 (6 bases). CDR1 and CDR2 from the germline V gene are SGHTS and YDEGEE. The CDR3 is 11 residues long. The ends were cut back, 7 bases at V and 7 bases at J, with 10 bases in the middle. The chain's CDR3 is CASSAGYTQYF. In nucleotides, the CDR3 is TGTGCCAGCTCAGCGGGTTATACGCAGTATTTT. Looking up the rest from reference TRBV5-8 and TRBJ2-3 gives the full variable domain: EAGVTQSPTHLIKTRGQQATLRCSPISGHTSVYWYQQALGLGLQFLLWYDEGEERNRGNFPPRFSGRQFPNYSSELNVNALELEDSALYLCASSAGYTQYFGPGTRLTVL.

The chain links TRBV5-1 to TRBJ1-1, with no clear D. The CDR3 length is 14 residues. Deletions cut 3 bases from V and 3 bases from J, with 12 bases between. Germline values: CDR1 SGHRS, CDR2 YFSETQ. This chain's CDR3 is CASSYESRDTEAFF. The CDR3 DNA is TGCGCCAGCAGCTATGAATCTCGGGACACTGAAGCTTTCTTT. Together with reference TRBV5-1 and TRBJ1-1, the CDR3 gives the full variable domain: KAGVTQTPRYLIKTRGQQVTLSCSPISGHRSVSWYQQTPGQGLQFLFEYFSETQRNKGNFPGRFSGRQFSNSRSEMNVSTLELGDSALYLCASSYESRDTEAFFGQGTRLTVV.

The chain recombines TRBV10-3 with TRBJ2-1, with no clear D. In germline, CDR1 is ENHRY, CDR2 SYGVKD. The CDR3 length is 14 residues. V was cut by 0 bases and J by 4 bases, with 7 bases left in between. DNA for the CDR3: TGTGCCATCAGTGAGTCAGTCGGTTACAATGAGCAGTTCTTC. Protein: CAISESVGYNEQFF.

This chain uses TRBV5-1 with TRBJ1-1; no clear D gene. Trimming cost V 4 bases and J 0 bases, with 7 bases left between them. The CDR3 is 13 residues long. Germline CDR1 SGHRS, CDR2 YFSETQ. The CDR3 coding sequence is TGCGCCAGCAGCCAACAGATGAACACTGAAGCTTTCTTT. Its protein product is CASSQQMNTEAFF.

The V and J genes are TRBV5-1 and TRBJ2-2; possibly TRBD2 for D (5 bases). V lost 4 bases, J lost 6 bases, and 13 bases lay in between. The CDR3 extends over 14 amino acids. Germline V lookup: CDR1 SGHRS, CDR2 YFSETQ. For the CDR3, the DNA is TGCGCCAGCAGCCCCGGGATCTCGGCCGGGGAGCTGTTTTTT. Its protein product is CASSPGISAGELFF.

Comments on this clone: The junction departs from germline at one end; a sequencing error may be responsible. J is TRBJ2-5 and V is TRBV2; unclear D gene. The germline gives CDR1 SNHLY, CDR2 FYNNEI. The CDR3 length is 13 residues. As DNA, the CDR3 is TGTGCCAGCAGGCAGACTTACCTGACTCGCTTGGACTTC. Protein sequence: CASRQTYLTRLDF.

J is TRBJ2-7 and V is TRBV12-3 or TRBV12-4; D unclear. The V end was cut by 2 bases, the J end by 2 bases, with 4 bases between. The CDR3 runs to 12 residues. The CDR3 DNA sequence: TGTGCCAGCAGTTTAATAACCTACGAGCAGTACTTC. Its translation: CASSLITYEQYF.

This clone was observed a few times. The genes are TRBV7-2 and TRBJ2-7, with TRBD2 identical over 9 bases. The CDR3 has 15 residues. Germline V gene sequence: CDR1 SGHTA, CDR2 FQGNSA. The J segment lost 1 base and the V segment lost 3 bases, leaving 4 bases of the junction unmatched. CDR3 DNA sequence: TGTGCCAGCAGCTTTCGGCTAGCGGGGTCCTACGAGCAGTACTTC. Amino acids: CASSFRLAGSYEQYF. Complete variable domain (other parts from reference TRBV7-2 and TRBJ2-7): GAGVSQSPSNKVTEKGKDVELRCDPISGHTALYWYRQSLGQGLEFLIYFQGNSAPDKSGLPSDRFSAERTGGSVSTLTIQRTQQEDSAVYLCASSFRLAGSYEQYFGPGTRLTVT.

This clone was counted once. The V gene is TRBV5-1, the J gene TRBJ2-3; TRBD2 aligns across 13 bases. This CDR3 has 17 amino acids. Losses at the gene ends were 0 bases for V and 6 bases for J; bases not matched to a gene: 7. Germline V CDR1 and CDR2: SGHRS, YFSETQ. CDR3 loop: CASSLDTSGGAEDTQYF. For the CDR3, the DNA is TGCGCCAGCAGCTTGGATACTAGCGGGGGGGCAGAGGATACGCAGTATTTT.

This rearrangement joins TRBV30 to TRBJ1-1; 7 bases are a match to TRBD1. From germline, CDR1 is GTSNPN and CDR2 SVGIG (reference sequence). The CDR3 covers 14 residues. Germline trimming cut 7 bases from V and 0 bases from J; bases unmatched to any gene: 8. The CDR3: CASYRDSVNTEAFF. The CDR3 DNA sequence: TGTGCCTCATACCGGGACAGCGTGAACACTGAAGCTTTCTTT.

A note on this clone: This sample also contains other DNA sequences that code for the same CDR3. This chain links TRBV19 with TRBJ1-2; D not resolved. V lost 6 bases, J lost 0 bases, and 8 bases lay in between. Germline loops: CDR1 LNHDA, CDR2 SQIVND (reference sequence). The CDR3 length is 13 residues. The CDR3 bases are TGTGCCAGTAGGAACAGAGCTAACTATGGCTACACCTTC. It codes for CASRNRANYGYTF.

V is TRBV5-4 and J is TRBJ1-1; D not certain. Germline-derived CDR1 and CDR2 are SGHNT and YYREEE (reference sequence). The CDR3 extends over 13 amino acids. Trimming removed 5 bases at V and 0 bases at J, with 8 bases between. The CDR3 nucleotides read TGTGCCAGCAGTCCGTCCCTGAACACTGAAGCTTTCTTT. Translating it yields CASSPSLNTEAFF.

V is TRBV12-3 or TRBV12-4 and J is TRBJ1-1; D is unclear. Trimming shortened V by 3 bases and J by 5 bases, and 10 bases separated the two germline ends. The CDR3 totals 13 residues. The CDR3 DNA follows: TGTGCCAGCAGTTTCTTACGGAGGACTGAAGCTTTCTTT. As protein: CASSFLRRTEAFF.

The chain recombines TRBV18 with TRBJ2-7; weak D call: TRBD2 (5 bases). The CDR3 has 14 amino acids. The germline V gene has CDR1 KGHSH and CDR2 LQKENI. Trimming removed 3 bases from V and 5 bases from J, with 14 bases in between. CDR3 nucleotides: TGTGCCAGCTCACCCCCCGGGGTGAGGAACGAGCAGTACTTC. This codes for CASSPPGVRNEQYF.

This chain uses TRBV9 with TRBJ1-2; 10 nucleotides match TRBD1. Trimming at V came to 4 bases and at J to 3 bases, leaving 6 bases not matched to a gene. Germline values: CDR1 SGDLS, CDR2 YYNGEE. The CDR3 is 15 residues long. The CDR3 protein is CASSRGQGTYYGYTF. Here the CDR3 DNA reads TGTGCCAGCAGCAGGGGACAGGGGACTTACTATGGCTACACCTTC.

This chain joins TRBV7-8 and TRBJ1-1, with TRBD1 as a possible D gene (5 bases). Germline V gene lookup returns CDR1 SGHVS and CDR2 FQNEAQ. V gave up 5 bases and J gave up 4 bases, with 23 bases separating them. CDR3 length: 17 residues. CDR3 coding DNA: TGTGCCAGCAGCCCATTCCAGGGCAGGGCCCCCCGCACTGAAGCTTTCTTT. This codes for CASSPFQGRAPRTEAFF.

This clone is a singleton in its sample. This chain joins TRBV7-2 and TRBJ2-7, with D possibly TRBD1 on 6 matching bases. Germline-derived CDR1 and CDR2 are SGHTA and FQGNSA. Trimming took 2 bases from V and 5 from J, leaving 19 bases between them. The CDR3 loop spans 16 amino acids. The CDR3 reads CASSLMGPGVVDEQYF. CDR3 sequence (DNA): TGTGCCAGCAGCTTAATGGGTCCAGGGGTCGTCGACGAGCAGTACTTC. Looking up the rest from reference TRBV7-2 and TRBJ2-7 gives the full variable domain: GAGVSQSPSNKVTEKGKDVELRCDPISGHTALYWYRQSLGQGLEFLIYFQGNSAPDKSGLPSDRFSAERTGGSVSTLTIQRTQQEDSAVYLCASSLMGPGVVDEQYFGPGTRLTVT.

The CDR3 DNA reads TGTGCTAGTGGTTTACGACAGGGGTTCTATCAGCCCCAGCATTTT. This translates into CASGLRQGFYQPQHF. The chain links TRBV12-5 to TRBJ1-5; TRBD1 matches at 8 bases. The length of the CDR3 is 15 residues. From germline, CDR1 is LGHNT and CDR2 FRNRAP. Trimming took 3 bases from V and 5 from J; bases not matched to a gene: 6. The full variable domain, in which reference TRBV12-5 and TRBJ1-5 provide the parts outside the CDR3, is DARVTQTPRHKVTEMGQEVTMRCQPILGHNTVFWYRQTMMQGLELLAYFRNRAPLDDSGMPKDRFSAEMPDATLATLKIQPSEPRDSAVYFCASGLRQGFYQPQHFGDGTRLSIL.

This clone appeared once. V is TRBV19 and J is TRBJ1-2; TRBD1 agrees at 8 bases. Germline V gene lookup returns CDR1 LNHDA and CDR2 SQIVND (reference sequence). With 5 bases clipped from V and 8 bases from J, the junction kept 16 bases outside the gene matches. The length of the CDR3 is 16 residues. The CDR3 DNA reads TGTGCCAGTAGTGCCTTTTCAGGGGGCGGCTTCACAGGCTACACCTTC. This encodes CASSAFSGGGFTGYTF.

The V call is TRBV3-1 (or the pseudogene TRBV3-2), the J call TRBJ1-2; TRBD1 is a possible D gene (6 bases). The V end was cut by 3 bases, the J end by 4 bases, with 18 bases between. This CDR3 spans 16 amino acids. The germline V gene encodes CDR1 LGHDT and CDR2 YNNKEL (reference sequence). CDR3 loop: CASSQGGQSNLYGYTF. The CDR3 DNA sequence: TGTGCCAGCAGCCAGGGTGGACAGTCAAATCTCTATGGCTACACCTTC.

The chain recombines TRBV6-5 with TRBJ1-5; 7 nucleotides match TRBD1. CDR1 is MNHEY and CDR2 is SVGAGI in the germline V gene. The trim removed 2 bases at V and 6 bases at J, leaving 1 base unmatched. The CDR3 is 13 amino acids. The chain's CDR3 is CASSYQGGQPQHF. Written as DNA, the CDR3 is TGTGCCAGCAGTTACCAGGGGGGTCAGCCCCAGCATTTT.

In DNA form, the CDR3 reads TGTGCCAGCAGCCTCCTCGACAGAAATGAAAAACTGTTTTTT. Protein sequence: CASSLLDRNEKLFF. The chain is built from TRBV5-6 and TRBJ1-4; maybe TRBD1 (5 bases). V was trimmed by 4 bases and J by 5 bases, leaving 12 bases between them. The CDR3 is made up of 14 amino acids. CDR1 SGHDT and CDR2 YYEEEE come from the germline V gene.

The chain has TRBV15 and TRBJ1-5, with a possible D match to TRBD1 (6 bases). The V gene's germline CDR1 is LNHNV and CDR2 YYDKDF (reference sequence). The V end was cut by 2 bases, the J end by 5 bases, with 10 bases between. The CDR3 runs to 14 residues. The chain's CDR3 is CATSRQGRDQPQHF. The CDR3 DNA follows: TGTGCCACCAGCAGACAGGGGAGGGATCAGCCCCAGCATTTT.

In this sample, this clone turned up once. The J gene is TRBJ1-2, the V gene TRBV12-3 or TRBV12-4; D might be TRBD1 (6 bases). The V end was cut by 2 bases, the J end by 8 bases, with 9 bases between. The CDR3 runs 12 residues. The CDR3 sequence: CASSLQGWGYTF. The DNA of the CDR3 is TGTGCCAGCAGTTTACAGGGGTGGGGCTACACCTTC.

The chain combines TRBV2 with TRBJ2-2, with D possibly matching TRBD1 (6 bases). Trimming stripped 8 bases from V and 5 bases from J, with 18 bases between. CDR3 size: 15 residues. Germline V gene data show CDR1 as SNHLY and CDR2 as FYNNEI. CDR3 protein: CASPKGEKATGELFF. CDR3 in DNA: TGTGCCAGCCCGAAGGGGGAAAAGGCTACCGGGGAGCTGTTTTTT. The entire variable domain, with the rest obtained from reference TRBV2 and TRBJ2-2, is as follows: EPEVTQTPSHQVTQMGQEVILRCVPISNHLYFYWYRQILGQKVEFLVSFYNNEISEKSEIFDDQFSVERPDGSNFTLKIRSTKLEDSAMYFCASPKGEKATGELFFGEGSRLTVL.

The V gene is TRBV2, the J gene TRBJ1-5; TRBD1 might be the D (6 bases). The CDR3 has 16 residues. Germline CDR1 is SNHLY and CDR2 is FYNNEI. The V end was cut by 6 bases, the J end by 6 bases, with 21 bases between. CDR3 sequence (DNA): TGTGCCAGCAGCGCTATGACAGGAATTTGGGGTCAGCCCCAGCATTTT. Its translation: CASSAMTGIWGQPQHF.

The genes are TRBV11-2 and TRBJ1-2; 7 nucleotides align to TRBD1. The CDR3 runs 14 residues. Trimming removed 0 bases from V and 5 bases from J; junction bases left unmatched: 3. Germline V gene sequence: CDR1 SGHAT, CDR2 FQNNGV. CDR3 DNA: TGTGCCAGCAGCTTAGACTCGACAGGGTATGGCTACACCTTC. Translation: CASSLDSTGYGYTF. Full variable domain (remainder filled in from reference TRBV11-2 and TRBJ1-2): EAGVAQSPRYKIIEKRQSVAFWCNPISGHATLYWYQQILGQGPKLLIQFQNNGVVDDSQLPKDRFSAERLKGVDSTLKIQPAKLEDSAVYLCASSLDSTGYGYTFGSGTRLTVV.

The gene calls are TRBV7-2 and TRBJ2-1, with 9 bases matching TRBD1. In germline, CDR1 is SGHTA, CDR2 FQGNSA. Trimming removed 5 bases from V and 8 bases from J; junction bases left unmatched: 7. The CDR3 extends over 14 amino acids. The chain's CDR3 is CASSQTGGVDEQFF. In nucleotides, the CDR3 is TGTGCCAGCAGCCAGACAGGGGGTGTAGATGAGCAGTTCTTC. Full variable domain (remainder filled in from reference TRBV7-2 and TRBJ2-1): GAGVSQSPSNKVTEKGKDVELRCDPISGHTALYWYRQSLGQGLEFLIYFQGNSAPDKSGLPSDRFSAERTGGSVSTLTIQRTQQEDSAVYLCASSQTGGVDEQFFGPGTRLTVL.

V gene TRBV20-1 combines with J gene TRBJ1-2; TRBD1 is a possible D gene (5 bases). CDR3 size: 10 residues. Germline assignment: CDR1 DFQATT and CDR2 SNEGSKA (reference sequence). V was clipped by 5 bases and J by 8 bases, with 9 bases between them. The CDR3 protein is CSAFGGGYTF. CDR3 coding DNA: TGCAGTGCTTTTGGGGGGGGCTACACCTTC.

CDR3 sequence reads: CASTPFAGELFF. DNA of the CDR3: TGTGCCAGCACCCCATTCGCCGGGGAGCTGTTTTTT. The chain carries TRBV6-2 or TRBV6-3 and TRBJ2-2; D ambiguous. Germline assignment: CDR1 MNHEY and CDR2 SVGEGT. CDR3 length: 12 amino acids. The ends were cut back, 7 bases at V and 6 bases at J, with 9 bases in the middle.

The chain recombines TRBV14 with TRBJ1-2; TRBD1 agrees at 9 bases. CDR3 length: 14 amino acids. Losses at the gene ends were 2 bases for V and 4 bases for J; bases not matched to a gene: 2. Germline CDR1 reads SGHDN; CDR2 reads FVKESK. The CDR3 spells CASSQRTGVYGYTF. The CDR3 bases are TGTGCCAGCAGCCAAAGGACAGGGGTCTATGGCTACACCTTC.

This chain uses TRBV4-1 with TRBJ1-2; 7 nucleotides agree with TRBD1. Germline V gene lookup returns CDR1 MGHRA and CDR2 YSYEKL. The CDR3 is made up of 19 amino acids. V lost 2 bases and J lost 4; bases outside the gene matches: 19. CDR3 in DNA: TGCGCCAGCAGCCAATTGGTGAGGGACAGTCGACCTAGAGGCTATGGCTACACCTTC. Amino acid sequence: CASSQLVRDSRPRGYGYTF.